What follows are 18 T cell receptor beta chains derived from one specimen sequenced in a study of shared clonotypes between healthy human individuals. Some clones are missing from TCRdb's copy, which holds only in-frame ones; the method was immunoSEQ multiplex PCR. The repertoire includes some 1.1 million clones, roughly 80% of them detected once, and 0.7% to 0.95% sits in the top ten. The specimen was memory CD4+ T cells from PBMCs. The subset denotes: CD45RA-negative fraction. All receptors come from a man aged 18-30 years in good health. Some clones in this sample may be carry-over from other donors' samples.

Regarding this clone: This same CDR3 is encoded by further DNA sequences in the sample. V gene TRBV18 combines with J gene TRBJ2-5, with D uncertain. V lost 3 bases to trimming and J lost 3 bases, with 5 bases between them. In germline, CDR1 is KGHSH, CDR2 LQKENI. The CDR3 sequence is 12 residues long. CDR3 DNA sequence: TGTGCCAGCTCACCGCAAGAAGAGACCCAGTACTTC. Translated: CASSPQEETQYF.

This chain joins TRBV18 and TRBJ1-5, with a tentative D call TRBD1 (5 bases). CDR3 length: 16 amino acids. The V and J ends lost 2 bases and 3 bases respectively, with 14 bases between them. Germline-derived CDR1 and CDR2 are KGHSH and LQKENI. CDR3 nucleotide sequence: TGTGCCAGCTCACCATTCAGTGGAGGGGACAATCAGCCCCAGCATTTT. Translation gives CASSPFSGGDNQPQHF.

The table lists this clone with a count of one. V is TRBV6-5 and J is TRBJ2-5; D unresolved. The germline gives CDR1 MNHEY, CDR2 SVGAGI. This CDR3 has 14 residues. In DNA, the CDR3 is TGTGGGGGTTTGCGGTTCCCCCCCTCGGAGACCCAGTACTTC. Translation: CGGLRFPPSETQYF.

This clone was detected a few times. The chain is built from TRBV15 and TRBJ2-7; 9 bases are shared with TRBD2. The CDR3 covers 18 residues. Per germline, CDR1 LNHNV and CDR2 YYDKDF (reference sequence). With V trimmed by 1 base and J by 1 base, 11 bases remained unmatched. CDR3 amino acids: CATSRVGAGGRGSYEQYF. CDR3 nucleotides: TGTGCCACCAGCAGAGTTGGAGCGGGAGGCCGAGGGTCCTACGAGCAGTACTTC.

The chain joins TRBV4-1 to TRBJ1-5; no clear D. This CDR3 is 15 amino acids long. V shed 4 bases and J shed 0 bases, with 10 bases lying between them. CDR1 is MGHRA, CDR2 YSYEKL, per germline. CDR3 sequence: CASSLGPNSNQPQHF. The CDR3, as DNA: TGCGCCAGCAGCCTCGGGCCTAATAGCAATCAGCCCCAGCATTTT.

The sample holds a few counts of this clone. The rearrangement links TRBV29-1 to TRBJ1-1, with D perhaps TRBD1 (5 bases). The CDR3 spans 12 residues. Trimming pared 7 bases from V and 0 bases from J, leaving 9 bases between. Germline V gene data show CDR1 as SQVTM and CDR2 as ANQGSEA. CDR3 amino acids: CSAGGMNTEAFF. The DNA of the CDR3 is TGCAGCGCTGGGGGGATGAACACTGAAGCTTTCTTT. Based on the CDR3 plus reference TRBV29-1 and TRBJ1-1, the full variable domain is SAVISQKPSRDICQRGTSLTIQCQVDSQVTMMFWYRQQPGQSLTLIATANQGSEATYESGFVIDKFPISRPNLTFSTLTVSNMSPEDSSIYLCSAGGMNTEAFFGQGTRLTVV.

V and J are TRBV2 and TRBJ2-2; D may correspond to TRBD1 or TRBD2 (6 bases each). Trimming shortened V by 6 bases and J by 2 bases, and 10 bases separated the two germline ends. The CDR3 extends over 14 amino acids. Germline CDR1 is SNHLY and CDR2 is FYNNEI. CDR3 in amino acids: CASRGGLNTGELFF. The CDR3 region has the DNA TGTGCCAGCAGAGGGGGACTCAACACCGGGGAGCTGTTTTTT.

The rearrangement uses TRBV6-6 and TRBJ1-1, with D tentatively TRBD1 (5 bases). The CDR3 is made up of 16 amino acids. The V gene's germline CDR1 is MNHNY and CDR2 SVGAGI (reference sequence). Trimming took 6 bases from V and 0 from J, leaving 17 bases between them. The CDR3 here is CASRFTSQGMNTEAFF. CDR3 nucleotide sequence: TGTGCCAGCAGGTTCACATCCCAGGGTATGAACACTGAAGCTTTCTTT.

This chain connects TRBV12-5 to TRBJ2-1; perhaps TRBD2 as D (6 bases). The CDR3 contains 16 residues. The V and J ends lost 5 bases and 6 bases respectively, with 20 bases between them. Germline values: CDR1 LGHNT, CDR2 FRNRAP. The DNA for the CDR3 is TGTGCTAGTGGTACCACGGGGCAAAGGAGGGCCAATGAGCAGTTCTTC. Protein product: CASGTTGQRRANEQFF. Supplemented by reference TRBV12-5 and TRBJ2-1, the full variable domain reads DARVTQTPRHKVTEMGQEVTMRCQPILGHNTVFWYRQTMMQGLELLAYFRNRAPLDDSGMPKDRFSAEMPDATLATLKIQPSEPRDSAVYFCASGTTGQRRANEQFFGPGTRLTVL.

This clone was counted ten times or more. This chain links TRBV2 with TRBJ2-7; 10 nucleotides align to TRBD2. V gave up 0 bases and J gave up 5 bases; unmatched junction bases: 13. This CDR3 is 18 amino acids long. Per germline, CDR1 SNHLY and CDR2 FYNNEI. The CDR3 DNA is TGTGCCAGCAGTGAAGCGGGGCCTCTAGCGGGAGATTTCCACGAGCAGTACTTC. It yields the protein CASSEAGPLAGDFHEQYF.

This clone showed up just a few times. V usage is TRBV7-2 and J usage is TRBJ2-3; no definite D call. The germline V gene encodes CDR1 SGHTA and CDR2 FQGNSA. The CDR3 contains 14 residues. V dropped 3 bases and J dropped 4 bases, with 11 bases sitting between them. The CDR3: CASSFLGVSDTQYF. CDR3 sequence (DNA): TGTGCCAGCAGCTTTTTAGGTGTCTCAGATACGCAGTATTTT.

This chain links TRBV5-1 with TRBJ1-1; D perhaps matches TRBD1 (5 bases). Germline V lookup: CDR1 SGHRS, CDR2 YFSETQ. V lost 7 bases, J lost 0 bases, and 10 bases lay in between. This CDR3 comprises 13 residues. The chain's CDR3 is CASAEGMNTEAFF. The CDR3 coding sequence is TGCGCCAGCGCTGAGGGGATGAACACTGAAGCTTTCTTT.

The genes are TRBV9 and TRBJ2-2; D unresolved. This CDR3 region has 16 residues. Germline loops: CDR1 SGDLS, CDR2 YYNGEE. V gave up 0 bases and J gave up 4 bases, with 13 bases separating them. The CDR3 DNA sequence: TGTGCCAGCAGCGTAGGGGTAGCAGGTGGCACCGGGGAGCTGTTTTTT. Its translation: CASSVGVAGGTGELFF.

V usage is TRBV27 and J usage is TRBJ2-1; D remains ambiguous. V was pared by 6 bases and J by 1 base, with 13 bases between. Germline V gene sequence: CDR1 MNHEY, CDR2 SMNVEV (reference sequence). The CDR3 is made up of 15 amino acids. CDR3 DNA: TGTGCCAGCAGACCCGTTCTTGGGTCCTACAATGAGCAGTTCTTC. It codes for CASRPVLGSYNEQFF.

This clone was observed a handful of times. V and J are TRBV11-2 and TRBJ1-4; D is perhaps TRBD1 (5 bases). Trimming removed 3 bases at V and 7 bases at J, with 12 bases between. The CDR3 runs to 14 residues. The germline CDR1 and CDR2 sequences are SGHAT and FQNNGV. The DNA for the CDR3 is TGTGCCAGCAGCTTGGTGAGGGGAAGTGAAAAACTGTTTTTT. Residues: CASSLVRGSEKLFF.

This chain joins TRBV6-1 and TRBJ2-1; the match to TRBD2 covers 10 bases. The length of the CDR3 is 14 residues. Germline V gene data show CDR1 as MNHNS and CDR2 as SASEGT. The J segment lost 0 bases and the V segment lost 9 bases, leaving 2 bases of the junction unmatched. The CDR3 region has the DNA TGTGCCAGTATAGCGGGAGGCTCCTACAATGAGCAGTTCTTC. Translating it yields CASIAGGSYNEQFF.

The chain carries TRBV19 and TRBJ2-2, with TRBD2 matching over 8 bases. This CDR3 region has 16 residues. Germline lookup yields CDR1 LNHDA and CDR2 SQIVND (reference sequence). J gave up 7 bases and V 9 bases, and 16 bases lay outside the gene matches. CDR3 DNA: TGTGCCAGCGGATCAACCGGACTAGCTCTGGTCGGGGAGCTGTTTTTT. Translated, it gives CASGSTGLALVGELFF.

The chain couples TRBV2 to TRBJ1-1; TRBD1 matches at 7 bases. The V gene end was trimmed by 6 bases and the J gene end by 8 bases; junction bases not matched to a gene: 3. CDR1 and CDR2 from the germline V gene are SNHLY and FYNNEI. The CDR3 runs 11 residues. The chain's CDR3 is CASRGTAEAFF. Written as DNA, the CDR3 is TGTGCCAGCAGGGGGACAGCGGAAGCTTTCTTT.